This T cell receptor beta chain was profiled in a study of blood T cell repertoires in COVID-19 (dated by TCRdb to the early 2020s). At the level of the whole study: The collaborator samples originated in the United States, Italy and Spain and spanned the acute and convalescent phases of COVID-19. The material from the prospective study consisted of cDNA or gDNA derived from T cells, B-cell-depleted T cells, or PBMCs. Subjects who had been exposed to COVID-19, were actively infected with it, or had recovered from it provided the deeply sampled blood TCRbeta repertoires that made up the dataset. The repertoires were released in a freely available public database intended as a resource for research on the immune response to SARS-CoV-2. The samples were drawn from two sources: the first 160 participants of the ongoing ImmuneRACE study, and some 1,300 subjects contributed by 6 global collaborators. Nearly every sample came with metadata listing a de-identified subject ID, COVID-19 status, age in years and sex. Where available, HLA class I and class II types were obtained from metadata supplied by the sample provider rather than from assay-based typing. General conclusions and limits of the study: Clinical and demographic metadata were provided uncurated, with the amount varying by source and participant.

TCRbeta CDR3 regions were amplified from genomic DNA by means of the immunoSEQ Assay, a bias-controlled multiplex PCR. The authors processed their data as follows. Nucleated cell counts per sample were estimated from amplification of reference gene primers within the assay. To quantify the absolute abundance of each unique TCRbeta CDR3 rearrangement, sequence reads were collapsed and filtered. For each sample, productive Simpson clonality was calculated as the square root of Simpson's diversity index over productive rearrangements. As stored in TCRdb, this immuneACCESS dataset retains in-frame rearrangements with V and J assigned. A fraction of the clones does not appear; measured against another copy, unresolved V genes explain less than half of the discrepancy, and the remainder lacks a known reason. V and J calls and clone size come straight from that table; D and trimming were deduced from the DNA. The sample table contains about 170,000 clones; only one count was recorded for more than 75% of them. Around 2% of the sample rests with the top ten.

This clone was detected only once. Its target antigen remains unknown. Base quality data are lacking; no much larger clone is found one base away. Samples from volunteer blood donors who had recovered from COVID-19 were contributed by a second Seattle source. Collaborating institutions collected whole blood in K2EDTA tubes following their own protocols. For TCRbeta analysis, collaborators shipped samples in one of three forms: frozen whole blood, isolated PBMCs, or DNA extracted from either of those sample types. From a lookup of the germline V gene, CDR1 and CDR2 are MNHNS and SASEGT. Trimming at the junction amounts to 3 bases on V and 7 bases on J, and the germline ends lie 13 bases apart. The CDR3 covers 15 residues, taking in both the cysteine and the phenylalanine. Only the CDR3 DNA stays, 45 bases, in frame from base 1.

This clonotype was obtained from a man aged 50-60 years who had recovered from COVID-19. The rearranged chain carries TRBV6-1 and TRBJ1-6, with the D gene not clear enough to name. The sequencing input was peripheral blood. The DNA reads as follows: TGTGCCAGCAGTGAGAGGGAGGCGGTGAATTCACCCCTCCACTTT. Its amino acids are CASSEREAVNSPLHF.